This T cell receptor beta chain is from a study of blood T cell repertoires in COVID-19 (dated by TCRdb to about 2020). For context, the study as a whole: ImmuneRACE Cohort 3 recovered participants were defined by two consecutive negative NP/OP PCR tests, healthcare professional clearance, or symptom resolution. Samples covering the acute and convalescent phases of COVID-19 were provided by collaborators in the United States, Italy and Spain. The prospective study material was composed of cDNA or gDNA derived from T cells, B-cell-depleted T cells, or PBMCs. Subjects who had been exposed to COVID-19, were actively infected with it, or had recovered from it provided the deeply sampled blood TCRbeta repertoires that made up the dataset. The repertoires were released in a freely available public database intended as a resource for research on the immune response to SARS-CoV-2. The samples were drawn from the first 160 participants of the ongoing ImmuneRACE study and from roughly 1,300 subjects provided by 6 global collaborators. Nearly every sample came with metadata listing a de-identified subject ID, COVID-19 status, age in years and sex. Where available, HLA class I and class II types were taken from metadata supplied by the sample provider and were not determined by assay-based typing. The research as a whole found: The quantity of clinical and demographic metadata differed by source and by participant and was supplied without curation.

Participants in the prospective study were aged about 18 to 90 years, lived in approximately 26 United States geographic areas, and enrolled through a virtual design. Cohort assignment in the prospective study relied on participant-reported clinical history from a screening survey and a study questionnaire. Mobile phlebotomists in the prospective study collected whole blood, serum and a nasopharyngeal or oropharyngeal swab from every participant. Over a roughly 2-month period, participants in the prospective study had the option of providing additional blood draws and questionnaires. Prospective study blood samples were shipped either frozen or at room temperature before DNA extraction. From cysteine to phenylalanine, the CDR3 is 18 amino acids long. The entry retains the CDR3 DNA only, 54 bases that are in frame from base 1. V sheds 2 bases and J sheds 3 bases, leaving 22 bases between their ends. From a lookup of the germline V gene, CDR1 and CDR2 are MGHRA and YSYEKL.

TCRbeta CDR3 regions were amplified from genomic DNA using the immunoSEQ Assay, a bias-controlled multiplex PCR. The source study handled its data this way. Within the assay, amplification of reference gene primers was used to estimate how many nucleated cells each sample contained. Sequence reads were collapsed and filtered to measure the absolute abundance of every unique TCRbeta CDR3 rearrangement. For each sample, productive Simpson clonality was calculated by taking the square root of Simpson's diversity index across productive rearrangements. In its TCRdb copy, this immuneACCESS table keeps in-frame sequences only and misses some clones. Where compared with another copy, unresolved V genes explain less than half of these, and the others have no known cause. V and J calls and clone size are given by that table; D and trimming were obtained from the DNA. The sample data list fewer than 250,000 clones, and around 87% of these were observed just once. The ten top clones hold approximately 7.3% of the sample.

With regard to this clone: There is no known antigen for this receptor. Nothing much larger sits one base from this clone, and base qualities are not available.

Sequencing was done on a sample of PBMCs or T cells enriched from blood (not recorded which). The receptor chain draws on TRBV4-1 and TRBJ1-1; TRBD1 is perhaps the D gene, given 6 matching bases. This TCR came from a man in his thirties or forties in a cohort exposed to, infected with or recovered from COVID-19 (not recorded which). The DNA is as follows: TGCGCCAGCAGCCAACAACCTCAGGGGTTCTCTTACGACACTGAAGCTTTCTTT. The translation is CASSQQPQGFSYDTEAFF.